The source of this TCR beta chain is a study of glioma-infiltrating T cells. Study results and limitations: Non-neoplastic patients had below-expected tissue-blood divergence, while all gliomas exceeded expectation. Tissue and blood shared very few CDR3 sequences.

This CDR3 is built from 14 residues. Germline V CDR1 and CDR2: SGHRS, YFSETQ. The germline V and J ends were trimmed by 3 bases and 7 bases, with 14 bases remaining between them. Amplification of TCR alpha and beta CDR3 regions from RNA used iRepertoire nested multiplex PCR. Input was roughly 85-450 ng of tissue mRNA or PBMC total RNA. TCRdb ran MiXCR on the multiplex PCR reads and lists one entry per CDR3 protein. The data contain approximately 110,000 distinct CDR3 sequences, 20% to 25% of them seen just once; the ten biggest clones take up roughly 15%. In its sample, this clonotype was seen many times. Its antigen is as yet unknown.

The rearrangement links TRBV5-1 to TRBJ2-1; D is unresolved. Sequencing was done on a sample of glioma tissue, nonneoplastic brain tissue, or PBMCs (not recorded which). This TCR was sampled from a human donor with low-grade glioma or glioblastoma, undergoing nonglioma brain surgery, or in good health (not recorded which). The CDR3 loop is CASSSSDPRNEQFF. In DNA form, the CDR3 reads TGCGCCAGCAGCTCATCCGACCCCAGGAATGAGCAGTTCTTC.